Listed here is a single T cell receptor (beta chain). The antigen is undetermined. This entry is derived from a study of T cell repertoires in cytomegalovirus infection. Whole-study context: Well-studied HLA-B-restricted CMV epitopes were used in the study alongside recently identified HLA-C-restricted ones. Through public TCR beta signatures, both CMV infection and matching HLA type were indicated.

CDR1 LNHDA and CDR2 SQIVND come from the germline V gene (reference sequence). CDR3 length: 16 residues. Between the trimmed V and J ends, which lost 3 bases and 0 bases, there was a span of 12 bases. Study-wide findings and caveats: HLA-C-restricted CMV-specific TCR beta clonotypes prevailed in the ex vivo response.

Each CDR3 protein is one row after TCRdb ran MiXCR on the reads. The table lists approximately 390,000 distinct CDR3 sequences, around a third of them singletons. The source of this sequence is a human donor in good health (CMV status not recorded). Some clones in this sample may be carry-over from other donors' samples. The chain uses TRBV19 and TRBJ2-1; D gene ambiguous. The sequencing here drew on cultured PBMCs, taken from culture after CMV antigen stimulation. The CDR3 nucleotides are TGTGCCAGTAGTATGAGCGTGACGAGCTCCTACAATGAGCAGTTCTTC. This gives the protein CASSMSVTSSYNEQFF.